These T cell receptor beta chains were read from a single sample in a study of CD8 T cells in Susac syndrome. TCRdb reprocessed the immunoSEQ multiplex PCR reads with MiXCR, giving one entry per CDR3 protein. The sample holds 150,000 to 250,000 distinct CDR3 sequences, about 95% seen once. The sequencing sample was made of CD4+ T cells from PBMCs. Every receptor here comes from a human donor with multiple sclerosis. Both conserved end residues are part of each CDR3.

TRBV30	TRBJ1-6	CAWSARNNSPLHF
TRBV24-1	TRBJ2-5	CATSDPNTGPQYF
TRBV5-1	TRBJ2-3	CASSLASGTVTNTQYF
TRBV29-1	TRBJ2-3	CSVVGGATDTQYF
TRBV3-1	TRBJ1-3	CASAMEHGNTIYF
TRBV30	TRBJ1-2	CAWRGTGHYGYTF
TRBV5-1	TRBJ2-5	CASSTYGGETQYF
TRBV27	TRBJ1-2	CASRRDRALYGYTF
TRBV30	TRBJ2-1	CAWSRSGLEEFF
TRBV30	TRBJ2-1	CAWSFGRIGLNEQFF
TRBV5-4	TRBJ1-2	CASSPPHDRNYGYTF
TRBV27	TRBJ2-1	CASSLRIAGGREQFF
TRBV20-1	TRBJ2-1	CSARGVYEQFF
TRBV14	TRBJ1-5	CASSQDGNQPQHF
TRBV21-1	TRBJ1-2	CASSSQDRGRVGYTF